These 32 T cell receptor beta chains were all obtained from the same sample, sequenced in a study of CD8 T cells in ankylosing spondylitis (dated by TCRdb to about 2017). Libraries were made using 5' RACE. Instrument on record: Illumina HiSeq 2500. TCRdb reprocessing: public reads trimmed at Q25 with fastp, clones called with MiXCR, in-frame beta chains kept. Entries are consolidated by CDR3 protein sequence, retaining the most common genes and DNA. This sample lists 150,000 to 200,000 distinct CDR3 sequences; roughly 12% were detected once. Of the sample, roughly 29% is held by the ten largest clones. The source material was blood, either unsorted or a sorted T cell fraction (not recorded which). The receptors come from a male donor with ankylosing spondylitis or in good health (not recorded which).

This clonotype was counted many times. The chain carries TRBV12-3 or TRBV12-4 and TRBJ1-1, with D tentatively TRBD1 (5 bases). Trimming stripped 4 bases from V and 5 bases from J, with 11 bases between. This CDR3 spans 13 amino acids. CDR3 sequence reads: CASSSRRGTEAFF. The CDR3 DNA is TGTGCCAGCAGTTCCCGGCGGGGGACTGAAGCTTTCTTT.

This clonotype was recorded a few times. The chain employs TRBV6-1 and TRBJ1-2; D not certain. The germline V and J ends were trimmed by 11 bases and 0 bases, with 16 bases remaining between them. This CDR3 comprises 14 residues. Germline-derived CDR1 and CDR2 are MNHNS and SASEGT. CDR3 nucleotides: TGTGCCTCTTCACGGGGTGAGACTAACTATGGCTACACCTTC. It specifies CASSRGETNYGYTF.

This clonotype was seen ten or more times. The V gene is TRBV12-3 or TRBV12-4, the J gene TRBJ2-5, with 14 bases that match TRBD2. This CDR3 is built from 17 residues. V shed 6 bases and J 5 bases; nucleotides not matched to a gene: 11. As DNA, the CDR3 is TGTGCCAGCAGCTCCGGACTAGCGGGAGGCTTAGGGGAGACCCAGTACTTC. Its translation: CASSSGLAGGLGETQYF.

This clonotype was recorded at least ten times. V is TRBV20-1 and J is TRBJ2-7, with a possible D match to TRBD2 (5 bases). Trimming pared 4 bases from V and 3 bases from J, leaving 16 bases between. The CDR3 totals 14 residues. Germline CDR1 DFQATT, CDR2 SNEGSKA (reference sequence). CDR3 nucleotide sequence: TGCAGTGCTATAGCGTTAGATTTAGGCTACGAGCAGTACTTC. It yields the protein CSAIALDLGYEQYF.

The CDR3 region has the DNA TGTGCCAGCAGCTTAGTACGGGGACTAGCGAGGCCGAATTCCTACAATGAGCAGTTCTTC. It encodes CASSLVRGLARPNSYNEQFF. The chain recombines TRBV11-1 with TRBJ2-1; 10 bases line up with TRBD2. Germline values: CDR1 SGHAT, CDR2 FQDESV (reference sequence). The CDR3 length is 20 residues. Trimming cost V 1 base and J 1 base; bases outside gene matches: 13.

This clonotype was counted many times. The rearrangement joins TRBV2 to TRBJ2-1, with 8 nucleotides matching TRBD2. The germline gives CDR1 SNHLY, CDR2 FYNNEI. V was pared by 6 bases and J by 7 bases, with 5 bases of the junction left unmatched. The CDR3 has 13 amino acids. DNA of the CDR3: TGTGCCAGCAGGACTAGCGCTGCGAATGAGCAGTTCTTC. This encodes CASRTSAANEQFF.

This clonotype has at least ten counts. The chain is built from TRBV4-3 and TRBJ2-4, with D possibly matching TRBD1 (6 bases). The CDR3 is 15 residues long. Trimming shortened V by 1 base and J by 6 bases, and 13 bases separated the two germline ends. Germline-derived CDR1 and CDR2 are LGHNA and YSLEER. The CDR3, as DNA: TGCGCCAGCAGCCAAGGCCGGACAGTCCCAAACATTCAGTACTTC. This gives the protein CASSQGRTVPNIQYF.

This clonotype has only a few counts. The chain uses TRBV20-1 and TRBJ2-5; perhaps TRBD2 as D (7 bases). V was trimmed by 5 bases and J by 0 bases, leaving 13 bases between them. Germline V CDR1 and CDR2: DFQATT, SNEGSKA (reference sequence). This CDR3 spans 14 amino acids. The CDR3 DNA reads TGCAGTGCTCTCCGGGGGGCCAACCAAGAGACCCAGTACTTC. It encodes CSALRGANQETQYF.

This clonotype appeared many times. The chain couples TRBV9 to TRBJ2-3; 14 bases match TRBD2. V trimming: 2 bases; J trimming: 5 bases; junction bases outside the gene matches: 7. The germline V gene encodes CDR1 SGDLS and CDR2 YYNGEE. CDR3 length: 17 amino acids. The CDR3: CASSVEGLAGVQDTQYF. The CDR3 DNA sequence: TGTGCCAGCAGCGTTGAGGGACTAGCGGGGGTTCAAGATACGCAGTATTTT. Full variable domain (missing parts from reference TRBV9 and TRBJ2-3): DSGVTQTPKHLITATGQRVTLRCSPRSGDLSVYWYQQSLDQGLQFLIQYYNGEERAKGNILERFSAQQFPDLHSELNLSSLELGDSALYFCASSVEGLAGVQDTQYFGPGTRLTVL.

This clonotype has at least ten counts. V is TRBV10-3 and J is TRBJ2-7; D is possibly TRBD1 (6 bases). The CDR3 consists of 14 residues. V was clipped by 8 bases and J by 5 bases, with 19 bases between them. Germline V CDR1 and CDR2: ENHRY, SYGVKD. CDR3 bases: TGTGCCATCGCTGAGGCCAGGGGAACCCACGAGCAGTACTTC. Protein sequence: CAIAEARGTHEQYF.

This clonotype occurred many times. The chain uses TRBV20-1 and TRBJ1-1; D perhaps matches TRBD1 (6 bases). Germline V CDR1 and CDR2: DFQATT, SNEGSKA (reference sequence). The CDR3 has 13 residues. V was clipped by 6 bases and J by 4 bases, with 15 bases between them. The CDR3 sequence: CSALRGGLTEAFF. In nucleotides, the CDR3 is TGCAGTGCCCTTCGGGGGGGCCTCACTGAAGCTTTCTTT.

This clonotype has a count of ten or more. This sequence joins TRBV10-1 and TRBJ2-1; 9 nucleotides line up with TRBD1. The CDR3 runs to 15 residues. CDR1 WNHNN and CDR2 SYGVQD come from the germline V gene (reference sequence). J lost 5 bases, V lost 6 bases, and 8 bases had no gene match. The chain's CDR3 is CASRAGTGPHNEQFF. CDR3 coding DNA: TGCGCCAGCAGGGCCGGGACAGGGCCCCACAATGAGCAGTTCTTC.

This clonotype was counted a few times. J is TRBJ1-2 and V is TRBV30; D remains ambiguous. The CDR3 extends over 15 amino acids. Trimming removed 6 bases from V and 3 bases from J, with 20 bases in between. Per germline, CDR1 GTSNPN and CDR2 SVGIG (reference sequence). CDR3 protein: CACAQRLNADYGYTF. The CDR3 DNA reads TGTGCCTGCGCCCAAAGGTTGAACGCGGACTATGGCTACACCTTC.

This clonotype was observed many times. This chain connects TRBV29-1 to TRBJ2-2; either TRBD1 or TRBD2 may supply D (5 bases each). In germline, CDR1 is SQVTM, CDR2 ANQGSEA. The CDR3 sequence is 15 residues long. Trimming took 2 bases from V and 4 from J, leaving 14 bases between them. CDR3 loop: CSVELGVSSTGELFF. In DNA form, the CDR3 reads TGCAGCGTTGAACTGGGGGTATCAAGCACCGGGGAGCTGTTTTTT.

There are a few counts of this clonotype. The chain has TRBV24-1 and TRBJ2-7, with 8 bases that match TRBD1. Losses at the gene ends were 3 bases for V and 3 bases for J; bases not matched to a gene: 3. CDR1 is KGHDR, CDR2 SFDVKD, per germline. The CDR3 is 14 amino acids. Here the CDR3 reads CATSDPDRDYEQYF. CDR3 in DNA: TGTGCCACCAGTGATCCGGACAGGGACTACGAGCAGTACTTC.

This clonotype appeared many times. The J gene is TRBJ2-3, the V gene TRBV27; 10 nucleotides match TRBD1. CDR3 size: 15 residues. V was clipped by 10 bases and J by 1 base; unmatched bases: 8. Per germline, CDR1 MNHEY and CDR2 SMNVEV (reference sequence). The CDR3 nucleotides are TGTGCCACCAGACAGGGGGCGCTGGGCACAGATACGCAGTATTTT. It yields the protein CATRQGALGTDTQYF.

In its sample, this clonotype was seen many times. The chain carries TRBV6-2 or TRBV6-3 and TRBJ1-1, with D hard to call. Germline V gives CDR1 MNHEY, CDR2 SVGEGT. Trimming left V 5 bases short and J 0 bases short, with 16 bases between. The CDR3 extends over 16 amino acids. The CDR3 region has the DNA TGTGCCAGCAGTCTAACCGCGTGGCCCGTGAACACTGAAGCTTTCTTT. Protein product: CASSLTAWPVNTEAFF.

This clonotype was found once. The chain uses TRBV9 and TRBJ2-1, with TRBD1 identical over 9 bases. The V segment lost 9 bases and the J segment 10 bases; nucleotides outside the gene matches: 17. CDR1 SGDLS and CDR2 YYNGEE come from the germline V gene. CDR3 length equals 15 residues. The CDR3 bases are TGTGCCAACTGCGTATTGACAGGGGGGCTGGCCGAGCAGTTCTTC. It translates to CANCVLTGGLAEQFF.

This clonotype came up many times. The chain joins TRBV5-1 to TRBJ2-3; the match to TRBD1 covers 7 bases. The CDR3 has 14 residues. CDR1 SGHRS and CDR2 YFSETQ come from the germline V gene. V gave up 4 bases and J gave up 1 base; unmatched junction bases: 3. CDR3 sequence (DNA): TGCGCCAGCAGCAAAGGACAGGGCACAGATACGCAGTATTTT. Protein product: CASSKGQGTDTQYF.

The chain joins TRBV6-1 to TRBJ1-2, with D perhaps matching TRBD1 (5 bases). Trimming stripped 6 bases from V and 4 bases from J, with 15 bases between. CDR3 length: 14 amino acids. Looked up from germline, CDR1 is MNHNS and CDR2 is SASEGT. The CDR3 nucleotides are TGTGCCAGCAGCCTCGGAGAAGGGGCCTATGGCTACACCTTC. Translated, it gives CASSLGEGAYGYTF.

This chain uses TRBV9 with TRBJ2-5; D remains ambiguous. Germline V CDR1 and CDR2: SGDLS, YYNGEE. The V end lost 0 bases, the J end lost 1 base, and 13 bases lay between the germline ends. The CDR3 is made up of 16 amino acids. CDR3 nucleotide sequence: TGTGCCAGCAGCGTAGGAGCAGGCCACATCCAAGAGACCCAGTACTTC. It yields the protein CASSVGAGHIQETQYF.

This clonotype has only a few counts. The chain employs TRBV5-1 and TRBJ2-1, with unresolved D. The CDR3 is made up of 15 amino acids. The V and J ends lost 2 bases and 7 bases respectively, with 16 bases between them. Germline lookup yields CDR1 SGHRS and CDR2 YFSETQ. DNA for the CDR3: TGCGCCAGCAGCTTTGGACCCAACGGCCATAATGAGCAGTTCTTC. It codes for CASSFGPNGHNEQFF.

The V gene is TRBV7-9, the J gene TRBJ2-5, with 7 bases identical to TRBD1. The V and J ends lost 5 bases and 1 base, in that order; junction bases with no gene match: 7. The CDR3 has 15 residues. Germline loops: CDR1 SEHNR, CDR2 FQNEAQ (reference sequence). The CDR3 coding sequence is TGTGCCAGCAGCCCGGGGTGGGACAGCCAAGAGACCCAGTACTTC. Its protein is CASSPGWDSQETQYF.

This clonotype was counted only a few times. The chain couples TRBV20-1 to TRBJ2-1; 11 nucleotides line up with TRBD2. This CDR3 is 18 amino acids long. Germline trimming cut 7 bases from V and 7 bases from J; bases unmatched to any gene: 21. The germline V gene encodes CDR1 DFQATT and CDR2 SNEGSKA (reference sequence). The CDR3 bases are TGCAGTGTGGTTTGGGCTAGCGGGGGGCGAAACTTAAGGAATGAGCAGTTCTTC. Translated, it gives CSVVWASGGRNLRNEQFF.

This clonotype was recorded once. J is TRBJ1-5 and V is TRBV9; D is undetermined. The CDR3 loop spans 15 amino acids. Germline CDR1 SGDLS, CDR2 YYNGEE. The V end lost 0 bases, the J end lost 4 bases, and 11 bases lay between the germline ends. The CDR3 bases are TGTGCCAGCAGCGTAGACGGAAATGGTAATCAGCCCCAGCATTTT. It yields the protein CASSVDGNGNQPQHF.

This clonotype was picked up many times. V gene TRBV20-1 combines with J gene TRBJ2-7, with 9 positions matching TRBD2. The V gene end was trimmed by 6 bases and the J gene end by 6 bases; junction bases not matched to a gene: 18. The germline V gene encodes CDR1 DFQATT and CDR2 SNEGSKA (reference sequence). CDR3 length: 16 residues. The DNA of the CDR3 is TGCAGTGCAAATATAATAGCGGGAGCTCCCACTGCCGAGCAGTACTTC. Translating gives CSANIIAGAPTAEQYF.

In its sample, this clonotype was seen many times. The chain carries TRBV7-7 and TRBJ2-5; 7 nucleotides agree with TRBD1. Trimming removed 5 bases from V and 2 bases from J; junction bases left unmatched: 2. The CDR3 runs 13 residues. Per germline, CDR1 SSHAT and CDR2 FNYEAQ (reference sequence). The CDR3 nucleotides read TGTGCCAGCAGCGAGGGACAGCAAGAGACCCAGTACTTC. Translation gives CASSEGQQETQYF.

This clonotype was picked up a small number of times. The chain has TRBV28 and TRBJ2-1, with 12 nucleotides matching TRBD2. The germline gives CDR1 MDHEN, CDR2 SYDVKM. V lost 4 bases to trimming and J lost 9 bases; unmatched junction nucleotides: 7. The CDR3 runs 15 residues. Here the CDR3 reads CASSSSGGGLGEQFF. For the CDR3, the DNA is TGTGCCAGCAGTTCTAGCGGGGGGGGCCTCGGTGAGCAGTTCTTC.

This clonotype was counted ten times or more. This chain links TRBV27 with TRBJ2-5; perhaps TRBD1 as D (6 bases). Germline V gene sequence: CDR1 MNHEY, CDR2 SMNVEV (reference sequence). This CDR3 is built from 16 residues. Trimming stripped 2 bases from V and 1 base from J, with 14 bases between. Here the CDR3 DNA reads TGTGCCAGCAGTTTAATACAGGGCGGAGTCCAAGAGACCCAGTACTTC. As protein: CASSLIQGGVQETQYF.

The V call is TRBV11-3, the J call TRBJ2-7; D unclear. The CDR3 consists of 13 residues. Germline-derived CDR1 and CDR2 are SGHNT and YENEEA. Trimming stripped 5 bases from V and 1 base from J, with 9 bases between. The CDR3 DNA reads TGTGCCAGCAGCGCTGGTACATCCTACGAGCAGTACTTC. Translating gives CASSAGTSYEQYF. Together with reference TRBV11-3 and TRBJ2-7, the CDR3 gives the full variable domain: EAGVVQSPRYKIIEKKQPVAFWCNPISGHNTLYWYLQNLGQGPELLIRYENEEAVDDSQLPKDRFSAERLKGVDSTLKIQPAELGDSAVYLCASSAGTSYEQYFGPGTRLTVT.

This clonotype was counted at least ten times. The chain is built from TRBV10-3 and TRBJ1-5, with 9 nucleotides matching TRBD1. This CDR3 is built from 14 residues. V was pared by 5 bases and J by 7 bases, with 6 bases of the junction left unmatched. Germline V CDR1 and CDR2: ENHRY, SYGVKD. The CDR3 DNA follows: TGTGCCATCAGTCGACAGGGGGACCGGCAGCCCCAGCATTTT. This codes for CAISRQGDRQPQHF.

This clonotype came up many times. J is TRBJ2-2 and V is TRBV4-2, with 10 nucleotides matching TRBD2. Trimming at V came to 1 base and at J to 0 bases, leaving 8 bases not matched to a gene. Germline V gives CDR1 LGHNA, CDR2 YNFKEQ. This CDR3 is built from 19 residues. CDR3 sequence (DNA): TGTGCCAGCAGCCAAGGTGCGCTAGCGGGAGTCGCGAACACCGGGGAGCTGTTTTTT. Residues: CASSQGALAGVANTGELFF.